This T cell receptor beta chain was observed in a study of T cell changes during pregnancy in multiple sclerosis. Assay used: immunoSEQ multiplex PCR; TCRdb lists only in-frame clones, some missing. Of approximately 29,000 clones in the sample, 75% to 90% were seen once. The germline CDR1 and CDR2 sequences are SGDLS and YYNGEE. The CDR3 is made up of 15 amino acids. Trimming left V 0 bases short and J 1 base short, with 10 bases between. The material was CD4+ T cells from peripheral blood mononuclear cells, obtained in the second trimester of pregnancy. This chain connects TRBV9 to TRBJ1-1; perhaps TRBD1 as D (5 bases). This TCR was sampled from a female donor with multiple sclerosis, enrolled in a pregnancy study. The chain's CDR3 is CASSVGGRANTEAFF. The CDR3 DNA sequence: TGTGCCAGCAGCGTAGGTGGCAGGGCGAACACTGAAGCTTTCTTT.